Listed here are 20 T cell receptor beta chains from one sample, sequenced in a study of molecular identifiers for immune sequencing clone quantification. MiXCR was run by TCRdb on the PCR reads, yielding one entry per CDR3 protein. The data contain about half a million distinct CDR3 sequences, less than 30% of them singletons. Sample: naive CD8+ T cells from blood, with Jurkat cell RNA spiked in. Subset denoted: FACS-sorted CD8+CD4-CCR7+CD45RA+ naive T cells. These receptors were obtained from a human donor in good health. Some libraries in this study had Jurkat cell RNA spiked in.

Notes on this clonotype: Possible read error: a much larger clone is one base away. The V and J genes are TRBV30 and TRBJ2-3, with TRBD2 identical over 7 bases. V gave up 1 base and J gave up 8 bases; unmatched junction bases: 6. The germline gives CDR1 GTSNPN, CDR2 SVGIG (reference sequence). The CDR3 contains 13 residues. The CDR3, as DNA: TGTGCCTGGAGTGCAGCCGGGGAGGGTACGCAGTATTTT. Translating it yields CAWSAAGEGTQYF.

This clonotype has a handful of counts. The rearrangement links TRBV9 to TRBJ2-1; TRBD2 aligns across 12 bases. Trimming at V came to 3 bases and at J to 7 bases, leaving 5 bases not matched to a gene. There are 15 residues in the CDR3. Germline V gene lookup returns CDR1 SGDLS and CDR2 YYNGEE. The CDR3 DNA reads TGTGCCAGCAGCGCCGGGACTAGCGGGTCTAATGAGCAGTTCTTC. Translation: CASSAGTSGSNEQFF.

This clonotype was recorded at least ten times. The V and J genes are TRBV7-2 and TRBJ2-3; possibly TRBD1 for D (5 bases). Trimming left V 3 bases short and J 0 bases short, with 16 bases between. CDR3 length: 17 amino acids. Germline V lookup: CDR1 SGHTA, CDR2 FQGNSA. CDR3 in amino acids: CASSFDVGRVSTDTQYF. The CDR3 nucleotides are TGTGCCAGCAGCTTCGACGTGGGGCGCGTTAGCACAGATACGCAGTATTTT.

This clonotype was counted ten times or more. The rearrangement joins TRBV5-1 to TRBJ2-7; possibly TRBD2 for D (6 bases). Trimming removed 3 bases from V and 5 bases from J, with 9 bases in between. The CDR3 length is 12 residues. Germline-derived CDR1 and CDR2 are SGHRS and YFSETQ. For the CDR3, the DNA is TGCGCCAGCAGCTGGGAGCGGGACGAGCAGTACTTC. Its protein product is CASSWERDEQYF.

A few counts support this clonotype. The CDR3 coding sequence is TGTGCCAGCAGCGCCCACACTGACTCTGGAAACACCATATATTTT. As protein: CASSAHTDSGNTIYF. V and J are TRBV9 and TRBJ1-3; no definite D call. This CDR3 comprises 15 residues. The V gene's germline CDR1 is SGDLS and CDR2 YYNGEE. The V end lost 3 bases, the J end lost 0 bases, and 10 bases lay between the germline ends.

This clonotype occurred many times. The rearrangement uses TRBV7-9 and TRBJ1-1; tentative D call: TRBD1 (5 bases). V lost 1 base and J 3 bases, leaving 9 bases between the germline ends. The CDR3 loop spans 14 amino acids. In germline, CDR1 is SEHNR, CDR2 FQNEAQ (reference sequence). CDR3 sequence (DNA): TGTGCCAGCAGCTTAGTTAGAGGGGACACTGAAGCTTTCTTT. Amino acid sequence: CASSLVRGDTEAFF.

This clonotype was observed once. No conserved phenylalanine or tryptophan ends this CDR3, so it is likely a read error. The chain recombines TRBV4-1 with TRBJ1-1; D gene uncertain. The germline V gene encodes CDR1 MGHRA and CDR2 YSYEKL. V was trimmed by 4 bases and J by 6 bases, leaving 12 bases between them. This CDR3 comprises 13 residues. The CDR3 protein is CASSPPTVAEAFL. DNA for the CDR3: TGCGCCAGCAGCCCACCGACCGTAGCTGAAGCTTTCCTT.

This clonotype was detected a few times. The chain couples TRBV20-1 to TRBJ2-1; perhaps D is TRBD1 or TRBD2 (5 bases each). Germline V gives CDR1 DFQATT, CDR2 SNEGSKA (reference sequence). The CDR3 extends over 14 amino acids. V was cut by 3 bases and J by 5 bases, with 14 bases left in between. The CDR3 sequence is CSASGAVGHNEQFF. DNA of the CDR3: TGCAGTGCTAGCGGGGCTGTGGGGCACAATGAGCAGTTCTTC.

This clonotype was observed a single time. This clone may be a read error of a much larger clone one base away. This rearrangement joins TRBV13 to TRBJ2-2; D is possibly TRBD1 (6 bases). V was shortened by 2 bases and J by 5 bases, with 21 bases between the two germline ends. This CDR3 has 18 residues. Germline V lookup: CDR1 PRHDT, CDR2 FYEKMQ (reference sequence). Written as DNA, the CDR3 is TGTGCCAGCAGCTTAAGAGCTTCATGGACAGCTACGACCGGGGAGCTGTTTTTT. Amino acid sequence: CASSLRASWTATTGELFF. The full variable domain, in which reference TRBV13 and TRBJ2-2 provide the parts outside the CDR3, is AAGVIQSPRHLIKEKRETATLKCYPIPRHDTVYWYQQGPGQDPQFLISFYEKMQSDKGSIPDRFSAQQFSDYHSELNMSSLELGDSALYFCASSLRASWTATTGELFFGEGSRLTVL.

This clonotype was detected many times. This chain connects TRBV20-1 to TRBJ2-7, with D perhaps matching TRBD2 (5 bases). Trimming cost V 4 bases and J 0 bases, with 10 bases left between them. This CDR3 has 13 amino acids. Germline assignment: CDR1 DFQATT and CDR2 SNEGSKA (reference sequence). The CDR3 DNA sequence: TGCAGTGCTACCCCGGGGAACTCCTACGAGCAGTACTTC. Translation: CSATPGNSYEQYF.

The genes are TRBV20-1 and TRBJ2-5; TRBD2 matches at 9 bases. The CDR3 is 16 amino acids. Per the germline V gene, CDR1 is DFQATT and CDR2 is SNEGSKA (reference sequence). Trimming removed 3 bases from V and 0 bases from J; junction bases left unmatched: 8. CDR3 nucleotide sequence: TGCAGTGCTAGCCCCTTTAGCGGGAGATACCAAGAGACCCAGTACTTC. Its translation: CSASPFSGRYQETQYF.

The CDR3 reads CASIAGNYGYTF. CDR3 DNA sequence: TGTGCCAGCATTGCCGGTAATTATGGCTACACCTTC. This sequence joins TRBV21-1 and TRBJ1-2. TRBV21-1 is a pseudogene. The CDR3 runs 12 residues.

Comment on this clonotype: This may stem from a read error, because a much larger clone lies one nucleotide away. The genes are TRBV29-1 and TRBJ1-1; D gene unclear. The V gene's germline CDR1 is SQVTM and CDR2 ANQGSEA. The CDR3 consists of 12 residues. Trimming stripped 4 bases from V and 3 bases from J, with 9 bases between. CDR3 residues: CSVVADDTEAFF. The CDR3 region has the DNA TGCAGCGTTGTAGCAGATGACACTGAAGCTTTCTTT.

As concerns this clonotype: Possible read error: a much larger clone is one base away. The V gene is TRBV7-2, the J gene TRBJ2-3; no reliable D call. The CDR3 loop spans 13 amino acids. Germline V gives CDR1 SGHTA, CDR2 FQGNSA. CDR3 amino acids: CASSTMGTDTHYF. CDR3 nucleotides: TGTGCCAGCAGCACCATGGGTACAGATACGCACTATTTT.

The V and J genes are TRBV10-1 and TRBJ2-7; D is perhaps TRBD1 (6 bases). With 9 bases removed from V and 1 base from J, the gap between germline ends came to 13 bases. Germline loops: CDR1 WNHNN, CDR2 SYGVQD (reference sequence). The CDR3 is 13 amino acids. CDR3 protein: CARPTGSSYEQYF. In nucleotides, the CDR3 is TGCGCCAGACCGACAGGCTCTTCCTACGAGCAGTACTTC.

This clonotype was detected a few times. V is TRBV13 and J is TRBJ1-6; 10 bases match TRBD1. The ends lost 5 bases at V and 10 bases at J; junction bases unmatched: 14. This CDR3 region has 17 residues. Per germline, CDR1 PRHDT and CDR2 FYEKMQ (reference sequence). CDR3 DNA sequence: TGTGCCAGCAGCCCCCAAATGACAGGGGGCGGAGGGTCACCCCTCCACTTT. Encoded protein: CASSPQMTGGGGSPLHF.

In regard to this clonotype: The germline gene is not matched at one end of the junction; a read error may be the cause. V is TRBV4-3 and J is TRBJ2-7, with 8 bases fitting TRBD2. This CDR3 contains 15 residues. CDR1 and CDR2 (germline): LGHNA, YSLEER. As DNA, the CDR3 is TGCGCCAGCAGCCGAGGACTAGCTATATCCTACGAGCAGCACTTC. It is translated as CASSRGLAISYEQHF.

This clonotype was seen ten or more times. The chain uses TRBV21-1 and TRBJ2-3. TRBV21-1 constitutes a pseudogene. This CDR3 is 16 amino acids long. CDR3 sequence (DNA): TGTGCCAGCAGCAAAGTAGTTCTGGCCAGCGCAGATACGCAGTATTTT. Translated, it gives CASSKVVLASADTQYF.

The sample holds a few counts of this clonotype. CDR3 nucleotides: TGTGCCAGCAGCCGGGCCCAGAGCATCTACGAGCAGTACTTC. Amino acid sequence: CASSRAQSIYEQYF. The chain uses TRBV2 and TRBJ2-7; D unclear. The CDR3 runs 14 residues. V was clipped by 6 bases and J by 3 bases, with 15 bases between them. The germline CDR1 and CDR2 sequences are SNHLY and FYNNEI.

This clonotype has a handful of counts. The chain has TRBV7-9 and TRBJ2-7; a weak D match, TRBD2 (5 bases). Trimming left V 1 base short and J 0 bases short, with 13 bases between. CDR1 SEHNR and CDR2 FQNEAQ come from the germline V gene (reference sequence). This CDR3 spans 16 amino acids. The DNA for the CDR3 is TGTGCCAGCAGCTTAGGTATGGAGGACCTCTCCTACGAGCAGTACTTC. As protein: CASSLGMEDLSYEQYF.